This T cell receptor beta chain was captured by sequencing in a study of cytomegalovirus exposure and HLA in healthy donors. In regard to this clone: Its target is not known.

The PCR was carried out with 60 Vbeta primers and 13 Jbeta primers. This table comes from immunoSEQ multiplex PCR, and its TCRdb copy is limited to in-frame clones, with some not included. The table lists roughly 110,000 clones, 77% of them singletons. Study results and caveats: CMV serostatus stood as the only immune exposure information on hand. For cytomegalovirus status, the classifier reportedly gave diagnoses with high specificity and sensitivity.

Germline trimming cut 5 bases from V and 5 bases from J; bases unmatched to any gene: 6. Germline V gene lookup returns CDR1 SGHTA and CDR2 FQGNSA. CDR3 length: 14 amino acids. The sample was PBMCs. This sequence originates from a male donor in good health and CMV-seronegative. This chain connects TRBV7-2 to TRBJ2-7; TRBD2 matches 10 bases. CDR3: CASSTLAGVHEQYF. For the CDR3, the DNA is TGTGCCAGCAGCACTCTAGCGGGGGTCCACGAGCAGTACTTC.